This TCR beta chain appears in the sequencing data of a study of T-cell reconstitution after alpha-beta-depleted transplantation in children. General study points: Several hundred rapidly expanded clones from non-depleted graft cells reportedly supplied alpha-beta T cells about two months post-transplant.

Germline CDR1 is LNHNV and CDR2 is YYDKDF (reference sequence). V shed 3 bases and J 0 bases; nucleotides not matched to a gene: 5. There are 16 residues in the CDR3. There are a few counts of this clonotype. Antigen unknown. Library preparation (for TCRbeta) was performed with unique molecular identifiers. TCRdb independently ran MiXCR on the PCR reads; one entry per CDR3 protein. Found here are 97,000 or so distinct CDR3 sequences, roughly 7.2% of them singletons; the top ten hold less than 20%. The J gene is TRBJ1-3, the V gene TRBV15, with 7 bases fitting TRBD1. The source was PBMCs, collected before TCRalphabeta/CD19-depleted stem cell transplant. The source is a boy younger than 10 with acute lymphoblastic leukemia, due to receive a stem cell transplant. The CDR3 sequence: CATSRRDSYSGNTIYF. The CDR3 DNA reads TGTGCCACCAGCAGGCGGGACAGCTACTCTGGAAACACCATATATTTT.